The T cell receptor beta chain under discussion was sequenced for a study of blood T cell repertoires in COVID-19. TCRdb's table, derived via immunoSEQ multiplex PCR, lists solely in-frame clones and lacks some. The table lists some 81,000 clones, 90% to 95% of them singletons. The V gene's germline CDR1 is LNHNV and CDR2 YYDKDF (reference sequence). This CDR3 has 18 amino acids. V lost 5 bases, J lost 0 bases, and 15 bases stayed unmatched. The chain links TRBV15 to TRBJ2-5; 7 bases map to TRBD1. The receptor was isolated from a human donor with active COVID-19. The donor label of this sample is uncertain. The sequenced material came from peripheral blood. DNA of the CDR3: TGTGCCACCAGCGAGGGGGCCCCCGGGACCTCTTACCAAGAGACCCAGTACTTC. Amino acid sequence: CATSEGAPGTSYQETQYF.